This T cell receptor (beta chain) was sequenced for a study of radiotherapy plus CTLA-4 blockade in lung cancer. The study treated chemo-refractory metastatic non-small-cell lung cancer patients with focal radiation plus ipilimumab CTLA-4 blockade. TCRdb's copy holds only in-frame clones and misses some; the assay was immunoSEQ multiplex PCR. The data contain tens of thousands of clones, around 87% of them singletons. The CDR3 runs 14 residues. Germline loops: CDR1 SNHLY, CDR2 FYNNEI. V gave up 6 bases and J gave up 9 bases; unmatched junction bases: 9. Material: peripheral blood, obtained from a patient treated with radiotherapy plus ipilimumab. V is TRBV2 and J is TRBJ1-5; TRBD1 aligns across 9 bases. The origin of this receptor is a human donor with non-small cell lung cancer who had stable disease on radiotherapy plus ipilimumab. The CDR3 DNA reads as TGTGCCAGCAGGGCGGGACAGGGAGGACGGCCCCAGCATTTT. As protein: CASRAGQGGRPQHF.